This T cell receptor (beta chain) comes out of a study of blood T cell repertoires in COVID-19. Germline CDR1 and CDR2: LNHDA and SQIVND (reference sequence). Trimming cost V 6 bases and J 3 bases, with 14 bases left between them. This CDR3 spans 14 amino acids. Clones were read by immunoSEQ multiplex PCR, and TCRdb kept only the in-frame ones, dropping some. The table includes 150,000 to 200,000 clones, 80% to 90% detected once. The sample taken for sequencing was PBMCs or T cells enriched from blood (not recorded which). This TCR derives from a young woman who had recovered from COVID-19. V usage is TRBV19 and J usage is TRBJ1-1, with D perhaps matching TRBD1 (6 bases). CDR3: CASSNRAGHTEAFF. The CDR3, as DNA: TGTGCCAGTAGCAACAGGGCTGGCCACACTGAAGCTTTCTTT.